The rows below give T cell receptor beta chains drawn from one sample of a study of cytomegalovirus exposure and HLA in healthy donors. TCRdb's copy holds only in-frame clones and misses some; the assay was immunoSEQ multiplex PCR. Its listing shows more than 100,000 clones. The sample consisted of PBMCs. These receptor sequences come from a man aged 35 to 55 in good health and CMV-seronegative. The CDR3 runs from the conserved cysteine through the conserved F or W. A D gene is named only where the DNA matches it firmly.

V	D	length	J	DNA	CDR3
TRBV7-2	TRBD1	15	TRBJ1-5	TGTGCCAGCAGCTGGACAGGGGGCGGTGGTCAGCCCCAGCATTTT	CASSWTGGGGQPQHF
TRBV4-3	TRBD2	18	TRBJ2-5	TGCGCCAGCAGCCCCCTCCGTCGACTAGCGGGGGAGGAAGAGACCCAGTACTTC	CASSPLRRLAGEEETQYF
TRBV6-5	TRBD1	14	TRBJ2-7	TGTGCCAGCAGTCCAGGGGGAAACTCCTACGAGCAGTACTTC	CASSPGGNSYEQYF
TRBV7-2	.	15	TRBJ1-2	TGTGCCAGCAGCCCGAGCGGGGATGCTAACTATGGCTACACCTTC	CASSPSGDANYGYTF
TRBV5-4	TRBD1	16	TRBJ2-2	TGTGCCAGCAGCTTGGGTGGGACAGGTTACACCGGGGAGCTGTTTTTT	CASSLGGTGYTGELFF
TRBV19	TRBD2	15	TRBJ2-1	TGTGCCAGTAGTCCCGAGCGGGGTGGAGGCAATGAGCAGTTCTTC	CASSPERGGGNEQFF
TRBV10-3	.	14	TRBJ2-1	TGTGCCATCAGTGAGTCGAGGGTCGGTCAGGAGCAGTTCTTC	CAISESRVGQEQFF
TRBV11-2	.	13	TRBJ2-7	TGTGCCAGCAGCCCATCGGAGGGATACGAGCAGTACTTC	CASSPSEGYEQYF
TRBV12-5	TRBD1	14	TRBJ1-5	TGTGCTAGTGGTTTCGTAGGGGGCGGCGAGCCCCAGCATTTT	CASGFVGGGEPQHF
TRBV5-5	TRBD1	17	TRBJ2-5	TGTGCCAGCAACTTGCGACCGGGACAGGGGAACCAAGAGACCCAGTACTTC	CASNLRPGQGNQETQYF
TRBV19	.	14	TRBJ1-4	TGTGCCAGCAAAGGGGCAGCAACTAATGAAAAACTGTTTTTT	CASKGAATNEKLFF
TRBV21-1	.	17	TRBJ2-3	.	CASSIVGGGSREDTQYF
TRBV10-2	.	13	TRBJ2-3	TGCGCCAGCAGTGCGAGAGAGGGAGATACGCAGTATTTT	CASSAREGDTQYF
TRBV6-5	.	13	TRBJ1-6	TGTGCCAGCAGCCAGGGATATAATTCACCCCTCCACTTT	CASSQGYNSPLHF
TRBV7-6	TRBD1	13	TRBJ2-1	TGTGCCAGCAGCTTACTAGACAGGGCAGAGCAGTTCTTC	CASSLLDRAEQFF
TRBV10-2	TRBD1	13	TRBJ2-7	TGCGCCAGCAAACGGACAGGGGACCACGAGCAGTACTTC	CASKRTGDHEQYF
TRBV5-1	TRBD2	16	TRBJ2-3	TGCGCCAGCACCCAGAGAGCTAGCGGGAGCCATAGTAAGCAGTATTTT	CASTQRASGSHSKQYF
TRBV6-5	TRBD2	13	TRBJ2-5	TGTGCCAGCAGTTATGTAACGGGGGGAGAGCAGTACTTC	CASSYVTGGEQYF
TRBV7-2	TRBD1	15	TRBJ1-1	TGTGCCAGCAGCACCAGATCCACAGGGGGCACTGAAGCTTTCTTT	CASSTRSTGGTEAFF
TRBV6-5	TRBD1	13	TRBJ1-1	TGTGCCAGCAGTGCAACTGGGACAGGAGAAGCTTTCTTT	CASSATGTGEAFF
TRBV28	.	13	TRBJ1-1	TGTGCCAGCAGTGCCCAGGGGAAGACTGAAGCTTTCTTT	CASSAQGKTEAFF
TRBV6-1	TRBD2	15	TRBJ2-1	TGTGCCAGCAGACCGGGACTAGCGGGGACGAATGAGCAGTTCTTC	CASRPGLAGTNEQFF
TRBV5-1	TRBD1	14	TRBJ2-3	TGCGCCAGCAGCTTAACAGGGGTTACAGATACGCAGTATTTT	CASSLTGVTDTQYF
TRBV30	.	14	TRBJ1-4	TGTGCCTGGAGTGTGGCAGGAATTAATGAAAAACTGTTTTTT	CAWSVAGINEKLFF
TRBV7-9	TRBD2	14	TRBJ2-3	TGTGCCAGCAGCATAGCGGGTAGAGGAGATACGCAGTATTTT	CASSIAGRGDTQYF
TRBV6-5	.	14	TRBJ1-2	TGTGCCAGCAGAACTGGGAGCTCTAACTATGGCTACACCTTC	CASRTGSSNYGYTF
TRBV5-1	TRBD1	15	TRBJ2-5	TGCGCCAGCAGCCCTTCGGGGGACAGGGGAGAGACCCAGTACTTC	CASSPSGDRGETQYF
TRBV7-8	.	13	TRBJ2-2	TGTGCCAGCAGCTTCAGCGGGACCGGGGAGCTGTTTTTT	CASSFSGTGELFF
TRBV4-3	TRBD2	15	TRBJ2-2	TGCGCCAGCAGCCAAGACGGGACTACCTCCGGGGAGCTGTTTTTT	CASSQDGTTSGELFF
TRBV14	.	13	TRBJ1-1	TGTGCCAGCAGCCCGAGGTTGAACACTGAAGCTTTCTTT	CASSPRLNTEAFF
TRBV9	.	15	TRBJ1-5	TGTGCCAGCAGCGTAGGTGGCAGGGTGGATCAGCCCCAGCATTTT	CASSVGGRVDQPQHF
TRBV6-6	TRBD1	15	TRBJ2-7	TGTGCCAGCAGCTCTGGACAGGGAGTAGGCTACGAGCAGTACTTC	CASSSGQGVGYEQYF
TRBV5-4	.	13	TRBJ1-2	TGTGCCGGCAGCCTGACCGGGAACTATGGCTACACCTTC	CAGSLTGNYGYTF
TRBV6-1	TRBD2	14	TRBJ2-7	TGTGCCAGCAACTTAGCGGGGAGAGATTCCGAGCAGTACTTC	CASNLAGRDSEQYF
TRBV2	TRBD1	15	TRBJ2-2	TGTGCCAGCAGTGCGGTGCAGGGGGCTGTCGGGGAGCTGTTTTTT	CASSAVQGAVGELFF
TRBV18	TRBD1	14	TRBJ1-3	TGTGCCAGCTCACGACAGGGCCGAGGAAACACCATATATTTT	CASSRQGRGNTIYF
TRBV4-3	.	15	TRBJ1-2	TGCGCCAGCAGCCAAGTGTCCGCGGACTCCTATGGCTACACCTTC	CASSQVSADSYGYTF
TRBV13	.	11	TRBJ2-7	TGTGCCAGCAGCCGCTCGCAGGAGCAGTACTTC	CASSRSQEQYF